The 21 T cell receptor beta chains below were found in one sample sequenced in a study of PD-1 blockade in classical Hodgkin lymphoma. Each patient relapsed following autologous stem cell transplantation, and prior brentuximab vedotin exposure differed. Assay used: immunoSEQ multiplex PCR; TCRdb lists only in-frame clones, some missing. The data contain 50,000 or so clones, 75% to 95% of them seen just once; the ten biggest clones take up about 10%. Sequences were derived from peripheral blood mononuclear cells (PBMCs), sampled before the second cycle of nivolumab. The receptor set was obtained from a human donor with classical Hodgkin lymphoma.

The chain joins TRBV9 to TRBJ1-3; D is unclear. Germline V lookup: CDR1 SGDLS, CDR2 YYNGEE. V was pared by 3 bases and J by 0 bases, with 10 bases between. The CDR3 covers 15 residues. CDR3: CASSEGPFSGNTIYF. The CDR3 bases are TGTGCCAGCAGCGAAGGACCGTTCTCTGGAAACACCATATATTTT.

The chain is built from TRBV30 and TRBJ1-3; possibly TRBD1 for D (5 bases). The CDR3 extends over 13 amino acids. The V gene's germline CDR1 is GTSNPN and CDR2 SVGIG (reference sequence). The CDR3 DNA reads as TGTGCTGTTCGGGACGACCCTGGAAACACCATATATTTT. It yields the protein CAVRDDPGNTIYF.

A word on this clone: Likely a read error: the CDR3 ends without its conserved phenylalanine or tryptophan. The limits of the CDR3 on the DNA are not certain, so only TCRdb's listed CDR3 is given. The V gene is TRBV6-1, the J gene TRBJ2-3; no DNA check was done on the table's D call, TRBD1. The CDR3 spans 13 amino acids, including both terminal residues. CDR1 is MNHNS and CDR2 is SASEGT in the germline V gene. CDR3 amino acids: CASSEPRQGIGLH.

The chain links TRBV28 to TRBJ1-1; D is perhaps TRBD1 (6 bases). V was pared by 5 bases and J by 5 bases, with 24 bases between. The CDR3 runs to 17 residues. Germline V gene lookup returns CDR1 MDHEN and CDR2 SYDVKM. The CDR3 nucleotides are TGTGCCAGCAGTCCCCACCGGGACACAGGATGGGGTACTGAAGCTTTCTTT. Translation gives CASSPHRDTGWGTEAFF.

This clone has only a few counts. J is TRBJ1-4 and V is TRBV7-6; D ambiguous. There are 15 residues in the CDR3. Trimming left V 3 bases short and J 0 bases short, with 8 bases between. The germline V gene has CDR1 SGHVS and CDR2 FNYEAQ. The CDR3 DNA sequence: TGTGCCAGCAGCTTTAATACACCAACTAATGAAAAACTGTTTTTT. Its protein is CASSFNTPTNEKLFF.

The CDR3 loop is CASSKLGLVEQYF. CDR3 DNA: TGTGCCAGCAGTAAACTGGGACTAGTCGAGCAGTACTTC. This rearrangement joins TRBV27 to TRBJ2-7; the match to TRBD2 covers 8 bases. The CDR3 has 13 residues. Per germline, CDR1 MNHEY and CDR2 SMNVEV (reference sequence). J lost 6 bases, V lost 5 bases, and 6 bases had no gene match.

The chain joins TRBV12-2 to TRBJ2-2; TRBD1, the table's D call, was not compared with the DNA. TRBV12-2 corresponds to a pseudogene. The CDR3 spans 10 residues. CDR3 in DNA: TGTGCCAGGGGCACCGGGGAGCTGTTTTTT. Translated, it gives CARGTGELFF.

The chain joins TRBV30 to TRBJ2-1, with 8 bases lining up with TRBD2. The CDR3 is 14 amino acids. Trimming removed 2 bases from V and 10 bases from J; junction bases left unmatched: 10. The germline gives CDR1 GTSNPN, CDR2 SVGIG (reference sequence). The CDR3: CAWSTASGLQEQFF. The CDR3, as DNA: TGTGCCTGGAGTACGGCTAGCGGGTTACAGGAGCAGTTCTTC.

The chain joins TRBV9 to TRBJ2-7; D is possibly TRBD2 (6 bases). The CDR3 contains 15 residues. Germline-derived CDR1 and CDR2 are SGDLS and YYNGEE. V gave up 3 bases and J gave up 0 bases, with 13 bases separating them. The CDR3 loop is CASSEGAGSSYEQYF. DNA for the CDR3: TGTGCCAGCAGCGAGGGAGCCGGGAGCTCCTACGAGCAGTACTTC.

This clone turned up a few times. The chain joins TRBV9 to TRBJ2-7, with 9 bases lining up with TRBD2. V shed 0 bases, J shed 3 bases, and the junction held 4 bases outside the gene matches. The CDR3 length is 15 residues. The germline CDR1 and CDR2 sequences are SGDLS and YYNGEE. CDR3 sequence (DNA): TGTGCCAGCAGCGTAGGGGCGGGAGGGGGCTACGAGCAGTACTTC. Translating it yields CASSVGAGGGYEQYF. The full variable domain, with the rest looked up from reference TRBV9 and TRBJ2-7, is DSGVTQTPKHLITATGQRVTLRCSPRSGDLSVYWYQQSLDQGLQFLIQYYNGEERAKGNILERFSAQQFPDLHSELNLSSLELGDSALYFCASSVGAGGGYEQYFGPGTRLTVT.

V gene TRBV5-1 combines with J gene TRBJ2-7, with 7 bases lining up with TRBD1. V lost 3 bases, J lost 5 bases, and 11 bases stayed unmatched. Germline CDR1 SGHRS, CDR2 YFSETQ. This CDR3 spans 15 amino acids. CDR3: CASSSRQGLLDEQYF. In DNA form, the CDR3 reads TGCGCCAGCAGCTCCAGACAGGGCCTTCTCGACGAGCAGTACTTC.

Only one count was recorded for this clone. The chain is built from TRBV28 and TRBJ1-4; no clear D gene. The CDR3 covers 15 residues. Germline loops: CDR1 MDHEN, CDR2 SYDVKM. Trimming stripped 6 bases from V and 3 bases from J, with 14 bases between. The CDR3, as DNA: TGTGCCAGCAGCCCCATGGGCCCTCCTAATGAAAAACTGTTTTTT. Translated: CASSPMGPPNEKLFF.

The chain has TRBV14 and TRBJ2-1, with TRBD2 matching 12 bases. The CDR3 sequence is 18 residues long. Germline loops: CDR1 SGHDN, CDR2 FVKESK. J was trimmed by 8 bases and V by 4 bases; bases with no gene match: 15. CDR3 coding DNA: TGTGCCAGCAGCCGCGCACTCGGACTAGCGGGATTGATGGATGAGCAGTTCTTC. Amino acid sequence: CASSRALGLAGLMDEQFF. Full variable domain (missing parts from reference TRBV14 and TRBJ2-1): EAGVTQFPSHSVIEKGQTVTLRCDPISGHDNLYWYRRVMGKEIKFLLHFVKESKQDESGMPNNRFLAERTGGTYSTLKVQPAELEDSGVYFCASSRALGLAGLMDEQFFGPGTRLTVL.

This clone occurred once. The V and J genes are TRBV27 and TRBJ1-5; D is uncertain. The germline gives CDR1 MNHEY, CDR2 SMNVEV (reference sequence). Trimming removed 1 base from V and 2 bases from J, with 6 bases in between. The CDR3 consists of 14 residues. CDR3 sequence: CASSLFGGNQPQHF. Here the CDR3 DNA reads TGTGCCAGCAGTTTATTTGGGGGCAATCAGCCCCAGCATTTT.

CDR3 in amino acids: CASSQGTGYEQYF. As DNA, the CDR3 is TGCGCCAGCAGCCAAGGCACTGGGTACGAGCAGTACTTC. This chain connects TRBV4-1 to TRBJ2-7; no clear D gene. Between the trimmed V and J ends, which lost 1 base and 4 bases, there was a span of 8 bases. The CDR3 sequence is 13 residues long. Germline assignment: CDR1 MGHRA and CDR2 YSYEKL.

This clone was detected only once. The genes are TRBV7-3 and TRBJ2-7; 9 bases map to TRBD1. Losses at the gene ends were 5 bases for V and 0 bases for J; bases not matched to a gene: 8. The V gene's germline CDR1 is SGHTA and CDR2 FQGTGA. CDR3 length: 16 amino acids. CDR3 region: CASSPRTGVSSYEQYF. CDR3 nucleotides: TGTGCCAGCAGCCCTCGGACAGGGGTTAGCTCCTACGAGCAGTACTTC.

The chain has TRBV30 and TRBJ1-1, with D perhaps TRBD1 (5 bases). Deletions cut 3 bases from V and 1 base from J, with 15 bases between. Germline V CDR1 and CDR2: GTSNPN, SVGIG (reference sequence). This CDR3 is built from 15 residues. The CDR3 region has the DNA TGTGCCTGGAGCGGAGCCCGAAGGGGGAACACTGAAGCTTTCTTT. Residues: CAWSGARRGNTEAFF.

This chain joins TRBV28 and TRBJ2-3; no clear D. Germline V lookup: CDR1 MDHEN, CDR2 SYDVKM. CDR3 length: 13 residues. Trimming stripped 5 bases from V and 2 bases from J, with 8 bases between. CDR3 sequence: CASSALYTDTQYF. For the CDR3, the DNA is TGTGCCAGCAGTGCCCTTTACACAGATACGCAGTATTTT.

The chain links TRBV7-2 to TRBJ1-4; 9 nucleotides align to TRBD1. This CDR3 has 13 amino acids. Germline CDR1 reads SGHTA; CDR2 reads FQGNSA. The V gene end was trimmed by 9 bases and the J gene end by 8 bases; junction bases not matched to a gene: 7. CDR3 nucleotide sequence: TGTGCCAGTGCCGGGACAGGGAGAGAAAAACTGTTTTTT. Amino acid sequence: CASAGTGREKLFF.

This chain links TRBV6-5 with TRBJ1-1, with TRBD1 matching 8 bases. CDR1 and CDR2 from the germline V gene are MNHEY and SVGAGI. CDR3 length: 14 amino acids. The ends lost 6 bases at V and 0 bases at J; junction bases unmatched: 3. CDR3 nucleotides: TGTGCCAGCAGGAGGACAGGGATGAACACTGAAGCTTTCTTT. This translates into CASRRTGMNTEAFF.

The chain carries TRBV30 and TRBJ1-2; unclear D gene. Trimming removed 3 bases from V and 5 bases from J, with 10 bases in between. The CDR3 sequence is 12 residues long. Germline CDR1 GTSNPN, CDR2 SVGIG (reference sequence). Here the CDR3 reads CAWREIGYGYTF. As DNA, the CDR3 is TGTGCCTGGAGGGAAATTGGATATGGCTACACCTTC.